This TCR beta chain comes out of a study of blood T cell repertoires in COVID-19. Study-level information: Sites across the United States, Italy and Spain contributed samples from acute and convalescent COVID-19. PBMCs, B-cell-depleted T cells, or T cells were the source of the cDNA or gDNA that made up the material.

In the original analysis: Reference gene primers were amplified, and this amplification served to estimate nucleated cell counts. TCRdb keeps only in-frame clones here, not all; method: immunoSEQ multiplex PCR. V and J calls and clone size are as listed in that table; D and trimming were resolved from the DNA. The profile shows over 200,000 clones, around four fifths of them singletons. J was trimmed by 6 bases and V by 1 base; bases with no gene match: 3. This CDR3 region has 15 residues. Looked up from germline, CDR1 is LGHDT and CDR2 is YNNKEL (reference sequence). The sequence was collected from a man aged 35 to 55 with active or convalescent COVID-19. Input material: peripheral blood. V usage is TRBV3-1 (or the pseudogene TRBV3-2) and J usage is TRBJ1-4, with 9 nucleotides matching TRBD1. CDR3 sequence: CASSQGDRDYEKLFF. The DNA for the CDR3 is TGTGCCAGCAGCCAAGGGGACAGGGACTATGAAAAACTGTTTTTT.